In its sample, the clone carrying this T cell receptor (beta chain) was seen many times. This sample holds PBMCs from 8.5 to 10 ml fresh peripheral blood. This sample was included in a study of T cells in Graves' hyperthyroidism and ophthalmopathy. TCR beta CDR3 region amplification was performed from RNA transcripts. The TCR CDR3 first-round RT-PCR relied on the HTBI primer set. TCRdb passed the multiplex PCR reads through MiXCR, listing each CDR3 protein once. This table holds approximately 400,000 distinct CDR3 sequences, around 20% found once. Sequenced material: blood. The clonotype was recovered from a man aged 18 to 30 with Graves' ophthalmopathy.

CDR3 residues: CASSLSLTADTQYF. CDR3 DNA sequence: TGTGCCAGCAGCTTATCACTCACGGCAGATACGCAGTATTTT. This chain joins TRBV7-9 and TRBJ2-3; unclear D gene. CDR3 length equals 14 residues. Per germline, CDR1 SEHNR and CDR2 FQNEAQ (reference sequence). Trimming removed 2 bases from V and 4 bases from J, with 10 bases in between.